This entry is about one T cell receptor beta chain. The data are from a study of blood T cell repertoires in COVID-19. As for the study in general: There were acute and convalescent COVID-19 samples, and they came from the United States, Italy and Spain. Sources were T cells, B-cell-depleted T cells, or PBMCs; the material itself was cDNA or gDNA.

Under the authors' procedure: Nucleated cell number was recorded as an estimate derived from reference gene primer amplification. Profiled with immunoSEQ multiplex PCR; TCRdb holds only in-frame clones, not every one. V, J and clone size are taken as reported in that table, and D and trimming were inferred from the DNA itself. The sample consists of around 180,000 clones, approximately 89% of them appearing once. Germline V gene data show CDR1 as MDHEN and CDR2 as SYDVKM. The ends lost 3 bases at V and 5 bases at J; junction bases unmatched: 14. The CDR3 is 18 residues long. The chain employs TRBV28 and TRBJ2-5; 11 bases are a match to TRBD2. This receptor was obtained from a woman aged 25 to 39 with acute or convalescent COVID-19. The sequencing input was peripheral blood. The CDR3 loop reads CASSFGTLLAGGEETQYF. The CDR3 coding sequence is TGTGCCAGCAGTTTTGGGACGCTCCTAGCGGGAGGTGAGGAGACCCAGTACTTC. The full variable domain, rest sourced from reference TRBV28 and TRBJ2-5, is DVKVTQSSRYLVKRTGEKVFLECVQDMDHENMFWYRQDPGLGLRLIYFSYDVKMKEKGDIPEGYSVSREKKERFSLILESASTNQTSMYLCASSFGTLLAGGEETQYFGPGTRLLVL.